This is a list of T cell receptor beta chains from one sample in a study of cytomegalovirus exposure and HLA in healthy donors. Profiling relied on immunoSEQ multiplex PCR, and the TCRdb table lists in-frame clones only, not all of them. In the table there are some 110,000 clones, 70% to 90% of which are singletons. Sequencing input: PBMCs. All receptors derive from a man younger than 35 in good health and CMV-seronegative. Both conserved end residues are part of each CDR3. A D gene is named only where the DNA matches it firmly. For some rows the clone size is stated as once, few or many, or as a class when expanded; others skip it.

d_call,clone_size,j_call,v_call,cdr3_aa,cdr3_nt
-,-,TRBJ2-1,TRBV6-1,CASSEVGSVNEQFF,TGTGCCAGCAGTGAAGTAGGCAGCGTAAATGAGCAGTTCTTC
-,-,TRBJ1-4,TRBV6-6,CASNQGTANEKLFF,TGTGCCAGCAACCAGGGGACGGCTAATGAAAAACTGTTTTTT
-,-,TRBJ1-2,TRBV15,CATSRDGVTAGGYTF,TGTGCCACCAGCAGGGACGGGGTGACTGCTGGTGGCTACACCTTC
-,-,TRBJ2-2,TRBV5-6,CASSPPFAGELFF,TGTGCCAGCAGCCCCCCCTTTGCCGGGGAGCTGTTTTTT
TRBD2,-,TRBJ2-7,TRBV4-3,CASSQGLAGLYEQYF,TGCGCCAGCAGCCAAGGACTAGCGGGGCTCTACGAGCAGTACTTC
-,-,TRBJ2-7,TRBV19,CASSTTGSIYEQYF,TGTGCCAGTAGTACCACCGGGTCTATCTACGAGCAGTACTTC
TRBD1,-,TRBJ1-1,TRBV28,CASSLTDRGRAEAFF,TGTGCCAGCAGTTTAACCGACAGGGGTCGGGCTGAAGCTTTCTTT
-,-,TRBJ2-7,TRBV10-1,CASSESGAARSYEQYF,TGCGCCAGCAGTGAGTCTGGTGCGGCTCGCTCCTACGAGCAGTACTTC
-,-,TRBJ2-3,TRBV10-3,CAISAGGTSADTQYF,TGTGCCATCAGTGCGGGCGGCACTAGTGCAGATACGCAGTATTTT
TRBD2,once,TRBJ2-1,TRBV19,CASSRLAGNNEQFF,TGTGCCAGTAGTAGACTAGCGGGGAACAATGAGCAGTTCTTC
-,-,TRBJ1-3,TRBV28,CASSLLRASGNTIYF,TGTGCCAGCAGTTTATTGAGGGCTTCTGGAAACACCATATATTTT
-,-,TRBJ2-7,TRBV9,CASSARPTYEQYF,TGTGCCAGCAGCGCCCGTCCTACCTACGAGCAGTACTTC
-,-,TRBJ1-2,TRBV7-9,CASSLVAEGSGYTF,TGTGCCAGCAGCTTAGTTGCGGAGGGGTCTGGCTACACCTTC
TRBD2,-,TRBJ2-7,TRBV5-1,CASSPTTSGLYEQYF,TGCGCCAGCAGCCCAACGACTAGCGGTCTCTACGAGCAGTACTTC
TRBD2,-,TRBJ2-5,TRBV10-1,CASSESSGARAQYF,TGCGCCAGCAGTGAATCTAGCGGGGCACGAGCCCAGTACTTC
-,once,TRBJ2-3,TRBV7-9,CASSNPGQATDTQYF,TGTGCCAGCAGCAATCCAGGTCAGGCCACAGATACGCAGTATTTT
TRBD1,once,TRBJ1-5,TRBV6-6,CASSYSGQANQPQHF,TGTGCCAGCAGTTACTCGGGACAGGCAAATCAGCCCCAGCATTTT
TRBD2,once,TRBJ2-7,TRBV27,CATGLANPYEQYF,TGTGCCACCGGACTAGCTAATCCCTACGAGCAGTACTTC
TRBD1,-,TRBJ1-2,TRBV6-6,CASRKDRSYGYTF,TGTGCCAGCAGGAAGGACAGGTCCTATGGCTACACCTTC
-,-,TRBJ1-3,TRBV5-4,CASSPDLTGNTIYF,TGTGCCAGCAGCCCGGACTTGACTGGAAACACCATATATTTT
TRBD1,-,TRBJ1-4,TRBV5-1,CASSPGTGREKLFF,TGCGCCAGCAGCCCCGGGACAGGTCGAGAAAAACTGTTTTTT
-,-,TRBJ2-7,TRBV19,CASSLTRFGAYEQYF,TGTGCCAGTAGCCTGACTAGATTTGGTGCCTACGAGCAGTACTTC
TRBD1,-,TRBJ2-7,TRBV5-6,CASSGTVSYEQYF,TGTGCCAGCAGCGGGACAGTTTCCTACGAGCAGTACTTC
TRBD1,-,TRBJ1-2,TRBV13,CATYSDRGRDRDGYTF,TGTGCCACCTACTCGGACAGGGGGCGAGATCGGGATGGCTACACCTTC
-,-,TRBJ2-3,TRBV7-2,CASSLFWTKDTQYF,TGTGCCAGCAGCTTATTCTGGACTAAAGATACGCAGTATTTT
TRBD2,-,TRBJ2-1,TRBV6-5,CASSQTSGIRNEQFF,TGTGCCAGCAGTCAGACTAGCGGGATTAGGAATGAGCAGTTCTTC
TRBD1,-,TRBJ1-2,TRBV7-2,CASSYIPGQNYGYTF,TGTGCCAGCAGCTACATACCGGGACAGAACTATGGCTACACCTTC
TRBD1,-,TRBJ1-5,TRBV6-1,CASNGQGGSNQPQHF,TGTGCCAGCAACGGACAGGGGGGGAGCAATCAGCCCCAGCATTTT
-,-,TRBJ1-2,TRBV6-1,CASIPRSGNYGYTF,TGTGCCAGCATCCCACGGTCCGGTAACTATGGCTACACCTTC
TRBD1,-,TRBJ2-7,TRBV7-2,CASSLVSGTGSYEQYF,TGTGCCAGCAGCTTAGTTTCCGGGACAGGGTCCTACGAGCAGTACTTC
-,medium-sized,TRBJ1-1,TRBV7-8,CASSTRQIREGSEAFF,TGTGCCAGCAGCACGCGACAAATCAGGGAGGGAAGTGAAGCTTTCTTT
TRBD2,-,TRBJ2-1,TRBV10-3,CAIRAGLAGYNEQFF,TGTGCCATCAGGGCGGGACTAGCGGGGTACAATGAGCAGTTCTTC
TRBD1,-,TRBJ1-2,TRBV5-8,CASSLGHRTGLYGYTF,TGTGCCAGCAGCTTGGGGCATCGGACAGGGCTCTATGGCTACACCTTC
-,-,TRBJ2-2,TRBV18,CASSPQIRGVSAGELFF,TGTGCCAGCTCACCACAGATCAGGGGCGTAAGCGCCGGGGAGCTGTTTTTT
-,-,TRBJ1-3,TRBV28,CASSSSARIVSDDTIYF,TGTGCCAGCAGTTCCTCAGCGCGGATTGTTTCCGATGACACCATATATTTT
TRBD2,-,TRBJ2-7,TRBV4-1,CASSQDLEREGPLPEQYF,TGCGCCAGCAGCCAAGACCTTGAGCGGGAGGGCCCTCTACCCGAGCAGTACTTC
-,-,TRBJ2-7,TRBV30,CAWSVRVSLGEQYF,TGTGCCTGGAGTGTACGGGTGAGCCTCGGGGAGCAGTACTTC
-,-,TRBJ1-1,TRBV20-1,CSTLSNTEAFF,TGCAGTACCCTATCGAACACTGAAGCTTTCTTT
-,-,TRBJ2-5,TRBV27,CASSLLGATVETQYF,TGTGCCAGCAGTTTGCTTGGGGCAACCGTAGAGACCCAGTACTTC